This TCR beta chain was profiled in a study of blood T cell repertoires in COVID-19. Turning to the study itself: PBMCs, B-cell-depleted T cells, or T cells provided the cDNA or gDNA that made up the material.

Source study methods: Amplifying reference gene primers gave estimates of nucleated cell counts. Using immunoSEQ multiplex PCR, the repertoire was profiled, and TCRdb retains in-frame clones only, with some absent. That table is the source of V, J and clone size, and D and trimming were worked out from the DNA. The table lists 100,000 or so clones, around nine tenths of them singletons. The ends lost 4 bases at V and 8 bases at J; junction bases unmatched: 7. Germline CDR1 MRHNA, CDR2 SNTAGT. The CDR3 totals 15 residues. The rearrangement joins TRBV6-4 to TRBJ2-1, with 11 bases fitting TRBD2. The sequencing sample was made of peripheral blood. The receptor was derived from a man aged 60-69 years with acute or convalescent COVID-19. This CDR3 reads CASSGSGGAMDEQFF. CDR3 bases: TGTGCCAGCAGTGGTAGCGGGGGGGCTATGGATGAGCAGTTCTTC.